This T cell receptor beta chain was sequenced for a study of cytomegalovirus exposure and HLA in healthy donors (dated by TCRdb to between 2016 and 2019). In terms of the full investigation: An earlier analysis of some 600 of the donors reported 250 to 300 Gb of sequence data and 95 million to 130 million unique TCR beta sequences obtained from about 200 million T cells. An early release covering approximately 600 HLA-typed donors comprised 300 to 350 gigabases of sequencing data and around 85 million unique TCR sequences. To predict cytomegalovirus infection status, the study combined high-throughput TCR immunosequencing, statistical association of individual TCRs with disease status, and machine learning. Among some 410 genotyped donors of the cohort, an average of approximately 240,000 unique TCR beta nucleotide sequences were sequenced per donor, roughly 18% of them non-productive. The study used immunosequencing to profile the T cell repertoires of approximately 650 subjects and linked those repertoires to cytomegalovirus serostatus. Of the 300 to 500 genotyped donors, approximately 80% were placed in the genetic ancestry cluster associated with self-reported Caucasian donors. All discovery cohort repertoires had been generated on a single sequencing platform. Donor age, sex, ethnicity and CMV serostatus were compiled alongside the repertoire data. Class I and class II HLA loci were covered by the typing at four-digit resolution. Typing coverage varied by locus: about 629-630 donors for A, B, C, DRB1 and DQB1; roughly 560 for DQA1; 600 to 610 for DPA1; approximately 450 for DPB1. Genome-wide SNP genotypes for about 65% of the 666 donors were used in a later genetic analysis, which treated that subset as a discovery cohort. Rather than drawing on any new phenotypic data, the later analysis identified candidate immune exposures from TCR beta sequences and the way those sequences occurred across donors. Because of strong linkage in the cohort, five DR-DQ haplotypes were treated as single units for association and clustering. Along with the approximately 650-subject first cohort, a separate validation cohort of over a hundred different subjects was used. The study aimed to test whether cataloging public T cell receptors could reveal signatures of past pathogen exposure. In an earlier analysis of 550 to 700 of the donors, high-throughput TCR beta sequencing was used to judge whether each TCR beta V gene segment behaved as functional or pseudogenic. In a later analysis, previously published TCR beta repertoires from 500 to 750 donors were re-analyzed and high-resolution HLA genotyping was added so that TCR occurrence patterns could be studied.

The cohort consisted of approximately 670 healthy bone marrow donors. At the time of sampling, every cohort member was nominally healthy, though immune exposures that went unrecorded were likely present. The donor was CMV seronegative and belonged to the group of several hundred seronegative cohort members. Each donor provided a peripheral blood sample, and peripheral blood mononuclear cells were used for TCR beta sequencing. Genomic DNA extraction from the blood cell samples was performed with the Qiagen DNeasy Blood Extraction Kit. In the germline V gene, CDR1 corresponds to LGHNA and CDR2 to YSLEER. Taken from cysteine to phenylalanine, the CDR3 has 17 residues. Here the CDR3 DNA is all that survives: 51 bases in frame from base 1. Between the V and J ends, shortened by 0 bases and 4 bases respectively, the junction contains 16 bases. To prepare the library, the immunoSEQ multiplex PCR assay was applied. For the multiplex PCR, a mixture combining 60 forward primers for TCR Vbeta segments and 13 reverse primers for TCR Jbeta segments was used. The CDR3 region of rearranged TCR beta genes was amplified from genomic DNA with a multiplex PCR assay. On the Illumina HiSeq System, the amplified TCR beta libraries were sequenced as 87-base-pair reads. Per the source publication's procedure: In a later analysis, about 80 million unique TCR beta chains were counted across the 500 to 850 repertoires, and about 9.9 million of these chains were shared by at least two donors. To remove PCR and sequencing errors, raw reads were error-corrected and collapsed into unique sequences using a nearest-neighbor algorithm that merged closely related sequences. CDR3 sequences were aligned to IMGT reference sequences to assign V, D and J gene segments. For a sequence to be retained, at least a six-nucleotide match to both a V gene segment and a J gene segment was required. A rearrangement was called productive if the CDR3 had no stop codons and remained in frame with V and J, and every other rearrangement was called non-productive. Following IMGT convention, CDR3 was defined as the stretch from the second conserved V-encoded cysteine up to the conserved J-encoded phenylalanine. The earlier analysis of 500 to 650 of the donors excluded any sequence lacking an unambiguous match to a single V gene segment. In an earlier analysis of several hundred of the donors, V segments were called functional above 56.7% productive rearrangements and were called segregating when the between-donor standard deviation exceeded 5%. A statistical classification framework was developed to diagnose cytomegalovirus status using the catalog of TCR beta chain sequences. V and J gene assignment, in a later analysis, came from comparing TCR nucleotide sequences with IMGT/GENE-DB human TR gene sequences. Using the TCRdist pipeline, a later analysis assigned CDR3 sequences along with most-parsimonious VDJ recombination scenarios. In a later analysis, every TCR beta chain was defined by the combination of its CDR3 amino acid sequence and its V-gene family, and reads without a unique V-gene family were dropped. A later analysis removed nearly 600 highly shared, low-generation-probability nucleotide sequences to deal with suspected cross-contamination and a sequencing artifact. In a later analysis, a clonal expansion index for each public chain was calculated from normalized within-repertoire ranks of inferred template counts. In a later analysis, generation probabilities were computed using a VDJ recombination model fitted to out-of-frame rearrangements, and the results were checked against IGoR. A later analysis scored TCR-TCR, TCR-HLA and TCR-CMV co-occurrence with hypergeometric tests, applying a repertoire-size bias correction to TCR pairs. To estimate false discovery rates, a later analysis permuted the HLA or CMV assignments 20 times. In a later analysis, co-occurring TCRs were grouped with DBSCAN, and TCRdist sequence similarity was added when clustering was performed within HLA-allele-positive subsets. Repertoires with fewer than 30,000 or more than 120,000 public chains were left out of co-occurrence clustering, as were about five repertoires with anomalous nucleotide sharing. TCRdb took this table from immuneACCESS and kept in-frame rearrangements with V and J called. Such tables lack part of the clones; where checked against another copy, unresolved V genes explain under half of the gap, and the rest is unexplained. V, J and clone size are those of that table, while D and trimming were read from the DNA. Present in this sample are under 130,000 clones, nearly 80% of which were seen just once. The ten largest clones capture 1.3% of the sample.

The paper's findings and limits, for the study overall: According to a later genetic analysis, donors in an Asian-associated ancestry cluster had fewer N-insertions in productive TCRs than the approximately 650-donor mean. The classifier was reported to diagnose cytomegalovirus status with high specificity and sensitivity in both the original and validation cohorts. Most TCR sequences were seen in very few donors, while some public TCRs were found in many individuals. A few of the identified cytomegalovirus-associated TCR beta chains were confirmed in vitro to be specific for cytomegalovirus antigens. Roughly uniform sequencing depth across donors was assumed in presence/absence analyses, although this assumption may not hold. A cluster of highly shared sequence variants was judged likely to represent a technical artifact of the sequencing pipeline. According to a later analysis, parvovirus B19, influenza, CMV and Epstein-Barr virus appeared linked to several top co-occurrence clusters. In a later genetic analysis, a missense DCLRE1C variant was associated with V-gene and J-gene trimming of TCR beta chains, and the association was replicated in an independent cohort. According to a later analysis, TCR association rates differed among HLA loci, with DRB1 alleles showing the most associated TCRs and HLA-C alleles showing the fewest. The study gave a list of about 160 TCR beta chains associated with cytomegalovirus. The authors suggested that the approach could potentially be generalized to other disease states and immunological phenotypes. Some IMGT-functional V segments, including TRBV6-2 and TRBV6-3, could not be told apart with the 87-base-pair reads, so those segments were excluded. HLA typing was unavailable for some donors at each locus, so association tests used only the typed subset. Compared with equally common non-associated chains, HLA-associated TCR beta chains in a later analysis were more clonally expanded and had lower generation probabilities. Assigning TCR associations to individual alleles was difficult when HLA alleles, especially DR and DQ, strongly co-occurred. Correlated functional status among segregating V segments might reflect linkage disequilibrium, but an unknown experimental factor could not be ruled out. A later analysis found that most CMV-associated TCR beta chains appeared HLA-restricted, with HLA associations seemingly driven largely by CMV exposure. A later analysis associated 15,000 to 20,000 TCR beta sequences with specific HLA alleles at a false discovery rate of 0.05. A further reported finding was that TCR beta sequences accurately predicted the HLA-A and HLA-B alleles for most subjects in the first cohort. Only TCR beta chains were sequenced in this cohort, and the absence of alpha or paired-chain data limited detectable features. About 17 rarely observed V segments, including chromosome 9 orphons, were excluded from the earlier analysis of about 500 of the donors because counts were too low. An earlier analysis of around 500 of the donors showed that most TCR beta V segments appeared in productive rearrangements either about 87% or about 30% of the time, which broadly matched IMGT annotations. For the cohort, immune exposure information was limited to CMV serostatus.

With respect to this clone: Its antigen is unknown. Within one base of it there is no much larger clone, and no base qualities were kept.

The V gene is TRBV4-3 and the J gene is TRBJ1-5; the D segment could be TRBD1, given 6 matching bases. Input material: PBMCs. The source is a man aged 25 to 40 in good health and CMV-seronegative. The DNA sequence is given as TGCGCCAGCAGCCAAGAATGGCTGGGGGCCGCGAATCAGCCCCAGCATTTT. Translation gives CASSQEWLGAANQPQHF.